This T cell receptor beta chain was captured by sequencing in a study of T cell responses to AZD1222 COVID-19 vaccine. Looking at the study overall: Pooled together were second doses at about 4 or about 12 weeks. Notes on the study in general: White British people made up most donors, females outnumbered males, and clonal diversity was possibly underestimated.

The ends were cut back, 2 bases at V and 2 bases at J, with 18 bases in the middle. The CDR3 covers 17 residues. Germline lookup yields CDR1 KGHSH and CDR2 LQKENI. Method: immunoSEQ multiplex PCR; TCRdb's copy keeps in-frame clones and lacks some. The profile shows 150,000 to 200,000 clones, 85% to 95% of them singletons. A word on this clone: Its antigen is as yet unknown.

The sample here was peripheral blood, taken on day 0 of AZD1222 vaccination. The TCR originated in an adult in good health. This rearrangement joins TRBV18 to TRBJ1-2; the D is unclear. CDR3 loop: CASSPIFGEEKNYGYTF. The DNA of the CDR3 is TGTGCCAGCTCACCAATTTTTGGTGAGGAGAAGAACTATGGCTACACCTTC.